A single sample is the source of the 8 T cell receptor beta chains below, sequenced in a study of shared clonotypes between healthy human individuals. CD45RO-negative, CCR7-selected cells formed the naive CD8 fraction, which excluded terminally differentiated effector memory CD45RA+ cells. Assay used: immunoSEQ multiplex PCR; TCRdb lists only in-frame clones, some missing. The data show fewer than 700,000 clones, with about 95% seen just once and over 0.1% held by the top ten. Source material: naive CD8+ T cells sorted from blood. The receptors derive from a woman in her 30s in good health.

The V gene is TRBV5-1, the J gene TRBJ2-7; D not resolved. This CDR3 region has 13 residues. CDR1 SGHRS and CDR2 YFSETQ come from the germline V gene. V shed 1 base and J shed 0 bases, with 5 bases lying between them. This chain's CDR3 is CASSLRSSYEQYF. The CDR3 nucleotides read TGCGCCAGCAGCTTGCGTAGCTCCTACGAGCAGTACTTC.

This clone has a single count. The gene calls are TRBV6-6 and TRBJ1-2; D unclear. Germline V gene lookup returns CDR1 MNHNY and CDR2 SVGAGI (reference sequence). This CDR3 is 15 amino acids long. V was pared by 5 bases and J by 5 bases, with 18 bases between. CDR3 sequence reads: CASSSVDGEIYGYTF. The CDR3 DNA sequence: TGTGCCAGCAGTAGCGTGGATGGGGAAATATATGGCTACACCTTC.

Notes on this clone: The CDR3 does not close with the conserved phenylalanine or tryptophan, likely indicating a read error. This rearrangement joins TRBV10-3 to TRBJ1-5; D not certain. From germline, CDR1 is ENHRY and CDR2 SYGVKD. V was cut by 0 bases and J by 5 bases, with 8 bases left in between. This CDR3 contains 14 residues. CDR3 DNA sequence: TGTGCCATCAGTGAGTCTAACAGTCATCAGCCCCAGCATCTT. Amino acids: CAISESNSHQPQHL.

This CDR3 is CASNWAGGGETQYF. The CDR3, as DNA: TGCGCCAGCAATTGGGCAGGGGGTGGAGAGACCCAGTACTTC. The rearrangement joins TRBV10-2 to TRBJ2-5; 7 bases map to TRBD1. Germline CDR1 WSHSY, CDR2 SAAADI. Trimming removed 7 bases from V and 4 bases from J; junction bases left unmatched: 9. This CDR3 spans 14 amino acids.

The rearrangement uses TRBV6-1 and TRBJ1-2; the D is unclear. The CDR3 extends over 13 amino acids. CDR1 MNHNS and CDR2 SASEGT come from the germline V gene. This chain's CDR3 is CAGRHEVYYGYTF. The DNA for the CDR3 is TGTGCTGGGCGTCATGAGGTATACTATGGCTACACCTTC.

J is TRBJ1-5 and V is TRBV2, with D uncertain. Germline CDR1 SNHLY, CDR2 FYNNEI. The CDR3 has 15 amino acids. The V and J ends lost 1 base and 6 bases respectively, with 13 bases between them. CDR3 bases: TGTGCCAGCAGTGAAGGCAGAGGGAACCTTCAGCCCCAGCATTTT. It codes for CASSEGRGNLQPQHF. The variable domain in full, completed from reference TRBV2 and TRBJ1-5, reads EPEVTQTPSHQVTQMGQEVILRCVPISNHLYFYWYRQILGQKVEFLVSFYNNEISEKSEIFDDQFSVERPDGSNFTLKIRSTKLEDSAMYFCASSEGRGNLQPQHFGDGTRLSIL.

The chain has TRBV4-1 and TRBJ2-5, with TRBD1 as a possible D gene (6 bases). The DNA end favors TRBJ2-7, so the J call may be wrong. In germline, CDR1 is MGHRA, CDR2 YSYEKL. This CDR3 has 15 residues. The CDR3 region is CASRALQGSNYEQYF. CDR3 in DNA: TGCGCCAGCAGAGCTCTTCAGGGGAGTAACTACGAGCAGTACTTC.

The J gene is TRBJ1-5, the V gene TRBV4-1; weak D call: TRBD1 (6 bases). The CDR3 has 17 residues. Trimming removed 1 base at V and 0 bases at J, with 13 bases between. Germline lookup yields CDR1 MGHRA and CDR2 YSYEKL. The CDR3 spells CASSQVPGASSNQPQHF. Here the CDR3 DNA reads TGCGCCAGCAGCCAAGTTCCAGGGGCTTCTAGCAATCAGCCCCAGCATTTT.